These 27 T cell receptor beta chains were all obtained from the same sample, sequenced in a study of long-term antiretroviral therapy in people with HIV. The libraries were made with immunoSEQ v3.0 at survey level. Profiling relied on immunoSEQ multiplex PCR, and the TCRdb table lists in-frame clones only, not all of them. The data show 16,000 or so clones, with 80% to 90% seen just once and about 5.2% held by the top ten. The sequenced sample was unsorted PBMCs, obtained 0.5 years after starting antiretroviral therapy. The receptors were gathered from a woman aged 40 to 50 with HIV.

The chain links TRBV27 to TRBJ1-1; TRBD1 is a possible D gene (5 bases). Germline assignment: CDR1 MNHEY and CDR2 SMNVEV (reference sequence). The length of the CDR3 is 13 residues. Trimming cost V 6 bases and J 1 base, with 9 bases left between them. The CDR3, as DNA: TGTGCCAGCAGGACAGAGACGAACACTGAAGCTTTCTTT. It codes for CASRTETNTEAFF.

The chain links TRBV5-1 to TRBJ2-2, with D possibly being TRBD1 (7 bases). This CDR3 contains 15 residues. Per the germline V gene, CDR1 is SGHRS and CDR2 is YFSETQ. V lost 4 bases and J lost 7, with 17 bases in between. CDR3 amino acids: CASSKLQGRGGELFF. As DNA, the CDR3 is TGCGCCAGCAGCAAACTACAGGGGCGGGGCGGGGAGCTGTTTTTT.

The chain is built from TRBV9 and TRBJ2-5, with D possibly being TRBD1 or TRBD2 (5 bases each). The CDR3 runs 18 residues. Trimming took 4 bases from V and 3 from J, leaving 25 bases between them. Germline CDR1 SGDLS, CDR2 YYNGEE. The CDR3 sequence: CASSPGTRGTRWEETQYF. In DNA form, the CDR3 reads TGTGCCAGCAGCCCAGGGACGAGAGGGACCAGGTGGGAAGAGACCCAGTACTTC.

CDR3 protein: CASSLRTGENQPQHF. CDR3 sequence (DNA): TGTGCCAGCAGCTTAAGGACAGGGGAGAACCAGCCCCAGCATTTT. This chain joins TRBV7-8 and TRBJ1-5; TRBD1 aligns across 9 bases. The CDR3 sequence is 15 residues long. In germline, CDR1 is SGHVS, CDR2 FQNEAQ. The J segment lost 7 bases and the V segment lost 2 bases, leaving 6 bases of the junction unmatched.

The chain joins TRBV11-2 to TRBJ1-1, with D unresolved. This CDR3 comprises 15 residues. Trimming left V 5 bases short and J 5 bases short, with 18 bases between. Germline V gives CDR1 SGHAT, CDR2 FQNNGV. The CDR3 reads CASSPHLPLWTEAFF. CDR3 nucleotides: TGTGCCAGCAGCCCACATCTGCCCCTCTGGACTGAAGCTTTCTTT.

This clone was detected once. This sequence joins TRBV28 and TRBJ1-2; D remains unclear. The length of the CDR3 is 14 residues. Germline V lookup: CDR1 MDHEN, CDR2 SYDVKM. The V end was cut by 6 bases, the J end by 2 bases, with 13 bases between. CDR3 in amino acids: CASSAFRWNYGYTF. The CDR3 DNA reads TGTGCCAGCAGCGCCTTCCGCTGGAACTATGGCTACACCTTC.

This chain uses TRBV19 with TRBJ2-7; D could derive from TRBD1 or TRBD2 (5 bases each). V shed 7 bases and J shed 2 bases, with 18 bases lying between them. Germline lookup yields CDR1 LNHDA and CDR2 SQIVND (reference sequence). The CDR3 is made up of 15 amino acids. The DNA of the CDR3 is TGTGCCAGTAAGAGAGGGGACGTTTCGACCTACGAGCAGTACTTC. Translation: CASKRGDVSTYEQYF.

The gene calls are TRBV29-1 and TRBJ1-1; 9 bases are a match to TRBD1. CDR1 SQVTM and CDR2 ANQGSEA come from the germline V gene. The CDR3 totals 15 residues. V trimming: 3 bases; J trimming: 3 bases; junction bases outside the gene matches: 8. The CDR3 DNA follows: TGCAGCGTTGACGCCCCGGGACAGGGACACACTGAAGCTTTCTTT. It encodes CSVDAPGQGHTEAFF.

The chain couples TRBV5-1 to TRBJ1-2, with 11 bases that match TRBD1. The CDR3 sequence is 15 residues long. V gave up 3 bases and J gave up 6 bases; unmatched junction bases: 7. Germline lookup yields CDR1 SGHRS and CDR2 YFSETQ. The CDR3 protein is CASSSWGTGGDGYTF. DNA for the CDR3: TGCGCCAGCAGCTCCTGGGGGACAGGGGGTGATGGCTACACCTTC.

The chain combines TRBV2 with TRBJ1-2; D is possibly TRBD1 (5 bases). The CDR3 totals 13 residues. CDR1 is SNHLY, CDR2 FYNNEI, per germline. V lost 1 base to trimming and J lost 8 bases, with 11 bases between them. CDR3 nucleotide sequence: TGTGCCAGCAGTGAAGATATGTGGGGGGGCTACACCTTC. This gives the protein CASSEDMWGGYTF. The variable domain in full, completed from reference TRBV2 and TRBJ1-2, reads EPEVTQTPSHQVTQMGQEVILRCVPISNHLYFYWYRQILGQKVEFLVSFYNNEISEKSEIFDDQFSVERPDGSNFTLKIRSTKLEDSAMYFCASSEDMWGGYTFGSGTRLTVV.

The rearrangement uses TRBV4-1 and TRBJ2-1; 8 nucleotides agree with TRBD2. The germline CDR1 and CDR2 sequences are MGHRA and YSYEKL. This CDR3 is 16 amino acids long. J lost 2 bases, V lost 1 base, and 4 bases had no gene match. The CDR3 coding sequence is TGCGCCAGCAGCCAAGGGCCGGGACTAGCCTACAATGAGCAGTTCTTC. Its protein is CASSQGPGLAYNEQFF.

The chain recombines TRBV11-2 with TRBJ2-5; D possibly corresponds to TRBD1 (7 bases). V dropped 1 base and J dropped 5 bases, with 23 bases sitting between them. This CDR3 has 18 amino acids. CDR1 and CDR2 from the germline V gene are SGHAT and FQNNGV. The CDR3 region has the DNA TGTGCCAGCAGCTTAGCCCAGGGGGGAACAGGGATGTGGGAGACCCAGTACTTC. This encodes CASSLAQGGTGMWETQYF.

This chain uses TRBV29-1 with TRBJ2-7, with TRBD2 identical over 10 bases. The V gene's germline CDR1 is SQVTM and CDR2 ANQGSEA. The ends lost 5 bases at V and 4 bases at J; junction bases unmatched: 8. The CDR3 totals 14 residues. The CDR3 protein is CSVRTSGALYEQYF. CDR3 in DNA: TGCAGCGTTCGAACTAGCGGGGCTCTTTACGAGCAGTACTTC.

This chain joins TRBV18 and TRBJ2-1; a weak D match, TRBD1 (5 bases). Germline CDR1 reads KGHSH; CDR2 reads LQKENI. Between the trimmed V and J ends, which lost 2 bases and 8 bases, there was a span of 13 bases. This CDR3 region has 14 residues. The CDR3 is CASSPNLGRDEQFF. The CDR3 DNA follows: TGTGCCAGCTCACCAAATCTGGGCAGGGATGAGCAGTTCTTC.

This clone came up once. The chain couples TRBV7-9 to TRBJ1-4; 11 bases match TRBD1. Germline lookup yields CDR1 SEHNR and CDR2 FQNEAQ (reference sequence). V trimming: 5 bases; J trimming: 3 bases; junction bases outside the gene matches: 14. The CDR3 is made up of 19 amino acids. As DNA, the CDR3 is TGTGCCAGCAGCATCCGGACAGGGGGCTCTCCGGTGTCTAATGAAAAACTGTTTTTT. Translating gives CASSIRTGGSPVSNEKLFF.

The V and J genes are TRBV5-1 and TRBJ2-2, with a tentative D call TRBD1 (6 bases). The CDR3 spans 15 residues. The germline V and J ends were trimmed by 3 bases and 0 bases, with 9 bases remaining between them. Germline V gene sequence: CDR1 SGHRS, CDR2 YFSETQ. CDR3 sequence (DNA): TGCGCCAGCAGCTCCGGGACAACGAACACCGGGGAGCTGTTTTTT. Protein: CASSSGTTNTGELFF.

The rearrangement joins TRBV5-4 to TRBJ2-7; 13 bases are shared with TRBD2. CDR3 size: 15 residues. V lost 3 bases and J lost 1; bases outside the gene matches: 1. Per germline, CDR1 SGHNT and CDR2 YYREEE (reference sequence). DNA for the CDR3: TGTGCCAGCAGCTGGACTAGCGGGAGTTCCTACGAGCAGTACTTC. It yields the protein CASSWTSGSSYEQYF.

The chain uses TRBV18 and TRBJ2-2; no firm D call. The V and J ends lost 10 bases and 4 bases respectively, with 13 bases between them. CDR1 is KGHSH and CDR2 is LQKENI in the germline V gene. The CDR3 length is 13 residues. CDR3 DNA sequence: TGTGCCACCCTGGCAGCCGCCACCGGGGAGCTGTTTTTT. Residues: CATLAAATGELFF.

This clone appeared a single time. V gene TRBV5-1 combines with J gene TRBJ1-2, with D possibly TRBD1 on 6 matching bases. This CDR3 has 15 amino acids. Germline loops: CDR1 SGHRS, CDR2 YFSETQ. Trimming cost V 3 bases and J 4 bases, with 16 bases left between them. The DNA of the CDR3 is TGCGCCAGCAGCTCGGGCCCCCAGGGGCTCTATGGCTACACCTTC. Translating it yields CASSSGPQGLYGYTF.

The chain couples TRBV7-9 to TRBJ2-5; D call uncertain. Trimming shortened V by 5 bases and J by 4 bases, and 8 bases separated the two germline ends. The CDR3 is made up of 12 amino acids. Germline V gives CDR1 SEHNR, CDR2 FQNEAQ (reference sequence). Here the CDR3 reads CASSPWGETQYF. CDR3 in DNA: TGTGCCAGCAGCCCCTGGGGAGAGACCCAGTACTTC.

This chain links TRBV5-1 with TRBJ2-1; D not resolved. Germline CDR1 reads SGHRS; CDR2 reads YFSETQ. V was clipped by 5 bases and J by 6 bases, with 15 bases between them. The CDR3 totals 14 residues. Here the CDR3 DNA reads TGCGCCAGCAGGCGTCAAGTGGGCACCAATGAGCAGTTCTTC. It is translated as CASRRQVGTNEQFF.

CDR3 loop: CASSLADQEGDTQYF. For the CDR3, the DNA is TGCGCCAGCAGCTTGGCCGACCAAGAGGGAGATACGCAGTATTTT. The rearrangement links TRBV5-1 to TRBJ2-3; D is perhaps TRBD2 (5 bases). Germline V lookup: CDR1 SGHRS, CDR2 YFSETQ. V was pared by 0 bases and J by 5 bases, with 13 bases between. This CDR3 spans 15 amino acids. The full variable domain, completed using reference TRBV5-1 and TRBJ2-3, is KAGVTQTPRYLIKTRGQQVTLSCSPISGHRSVSWYQQTPGQGLQFLFEYFSETQRNKGNFPGRFSGRQFSNSRSEMNVSTLELGDSALYLCASSLADQEGDTQYFGPGTRLTVL.

This chain uses TRBV21-1 with TRBJ2-7; the table names TRBD2, a call not compared with the DNA. TRBV21-1 is termed a pseudogene. The CDR3 contains 16 residues. CDR3 in amino acids: CASSSPGLPRTCEQYF. Here the CDR3 DNA reads TGTGCCAGCAGCTCTCCGGGACTCCCGAGGACTTGTGAGCAGTACTTC.

CDR3 loop: CASSQPGPAYGYTF. DNA for the CDR3: TGTGCCAGCAGCCAGCCGGGACCGGCCTATGGCTACACCTTC. The chain employs TRBV28 and TRBJ1-2, with D perhaps matching TRBD1 (5 bases). V lost 6 bases, J lost 4 bases, and 15 bases lay in between. Looked up from germline, CDR1 is MDHEN and CDR2 is SYDVKM. There are 14 residues in the CDR3.

The gene calls are TRBV30 and TRBJ2-5; D not resolved. Trimming left V 2 bases short and J 5 bases short, with 9 bases between. This CDR3 has 12 residues. Germline lookup yields CDR1 GTSNPN and CDR2 SVGIG (reference sequence). CDR3 sequence reads: CAWSPNSETQYF. For the CDR3, the DNA is TGTGCCTGGAGTCCTAACTCGGAGACCCAGTACTTC.

This sequence joins TRBV2 and TRBJ2-5; D could derive from TRBD1 or TRBD2 (6 bases each). Deletions cut 7 bases from V and 4 bases from J, with 13 bases between. This CDR3 has 13 residues. Germline lookup yields CDR1 SNHLY and CDR2 FYNNEI. CDR3 bases: TGTGCCAGCACCTGGGGGGCATTAGAGACCCAGTACTTC. It specifies CASTWGALETQYF.

This chain uses TRBV7-9 with TRBJ2-1; tentatively, D is TRBD1 or TRBD2 (5 bases each). Between the trimmed V and J ends, which lost 5 bases and 6 bases, there was a span of 11 bases. This CDR3 has 13 residues. Germline-derived CDR1 and CDR2 are SEHNR and FQNEAQ (reference sequence). CDR3 in amino acids: CASSPSGTNEQFF. CDR3 in DNA: TGTGCCAGCAGCCCCAGTGGGACCAATGAGCAGTTCTTC.